The entry that follows covers one TCR beta chain sequence. The germline V and J ends were trimmed by 0 bases and 7 bases, with 13 bases remaining between them. The germline gives CDR1 SGDLS, CDR2 YYNGEE. The CDR3 spans 14 residues. This sample stems from a study of blood T cell repertoires in COVID-19. Study background: Donors in the United States, Italy and Spain gave samples during acute or convalescent COVID-19. Nucleic acid was either cDNA or gDNA, and it came from T cells, B-cell-depleted T cells, or PBMCs.

The repertoire was sequenced with immunoSEQ multiplex PCR; TCRdb's copy has only in-frame clones and lacks some. The table lists about 310,000 clones, about nine tenths of them singletons. The sequence derives from a man aged 45 to 65 with active or convalescent COVID-19. The specimen was peripheral blood. V and J are TRBV9 and TRBJ1-2; a possible D gene is TRBD1 (6 bases). The CDR3 coding sequence is TGTGCCAGCAGCGTAGCTACGGCAGGGGCTGGCTACACCTTC. As protein: CASSVATAGAGYTF.